These T cell receptor beta chains were read from a single sample in a study of beta chain features in type 1 diabetes. Using immunoSEQ multiplex PCR, the repertoire was profiled, and TCRdb retains in-frame clones only, with some absent. The data show approximately 730,000 clones, roughly 12% seen once. The sequenced sample consisted of naive CD4+ T cells from blood. These receptors were obtained from a young man with type 1 diabetes. The CDR3 runs from the conserved cysteine through the conserved F or W. A D gene is named only where the DNA matches it firmly. Not all rows give a size; the values are once, few, many and, for expanded clones, a class.

>-|TRBV5-6|TRBJ2-1|-
TGTGCCAGCAGCTTACTGGGGCCGAGCTCCTACAATGAGCAGTTCTTC
CASSLLGPSSYNEQFF
>-|TRBV7-9|TRBJ1-2|few
TGTGCCAGCAGCTTCGGGAGTAACTATGGCTACACCTTC
CASSFGSNYGYTF
>-|TRBV18|TRBJ2-2|-
TGTGCCAGCTCACAAGCGAACACCGGGGAGCTGTTTTTT
CASSQANTGELFF
>-|TRBV6-6|TRBJ1-1|-
TGTGCCAGCAGAAGAGGAGGTGAAGCTTTCTTT
CASRRGGEAFF
>-|TRBV30|TRBJ2-1|-
TGTGCCTGGAGTTTCCAGGGGTTTGGCAATGAGCAGTTCTTC
CAWSFQGFGNEQFF
>TRBD2|TRBV30|TRBJ2-7|-
TGTGCCTGGAGTCCAATGGACCCGGGGGGGGGTCTCTACGAGCAGTACTTC
CAWSPMDPGGGLYEQYF
>TRBD1|TRBV27|TRBJ2-2|few
TGTGCCAGCAGTTTCCACAGGGGGCAAGGTGGCGGGGAGCTGTTTTTT
CASSFHRGQGGGELFF
>-|TRBV7-9|TRBJ1-1|-
TGTGCCAGCAGCTTACTAACAGGGGAAGCTTTCTTT
CASSLLTGEAFF
>TRBD2|TRBV23-1|TRBJ2-1|-
TGCGCCAGCAGTCTGGGGACTAGCGGGGGGATTCTCCCCTACAATGAGCAGTTCTTC
CASSLGTSGGILPYNEQFF
>-|TRBV4-1|TRBJ2-3|-
TGCGCCAGCAGCCAAGATGGAACTATCCCAGATACGCAGTATTTT
CASSQDGTIPDTQYF
>-|TRBV6-5|TRBJ1-5|few
TGTGCCAGCAGTGAATTGGGTCAGCCCCAGCATTTT
CASSELGQPQHF
>-|TRBV7-9|TRBJ2-3|few
TGTGCCAGCTCCCATCCCTGGGCGGCGGGGTCGAGCACAGATACGCAGTATTTT
CASSHPWAAGSSTDTQYF
>TRBD1|TRBV30|TRBJ2-6|few
TGTGCCTGGAGAGGGGGCGCGATCCACTCTGGGGCCAACGTCCTGACTTTC
CAWRGGAIHSGANVLTF
>-|TRBV29-1|TRBJ2-3|-
TGCAGCGTCGAACCTACGGAGAATACGCAGTATTTT
CSVEPTENTQYF
>-|TRBV7-6|TRBJ1-5|-
TGTGCCAGCAGCCCGACGGTGACGGGGGAGGGCAATCAGCCCCAGCATTTT
CASSPTVTGEGNQPQHF
>TRBD1|TRBV30|TRBJ1-5|-
TGTGCCTGGAGTCTGGGGACAGGGGGTCAGCCCCAGCATTTT
CAWSLGTGGQPQHF
>-|TRBV5-6|TRBJ2-5|-
TGTGCCAGCAGCTCGGGAGAGACCCAGTACTTC
CASSSGETQYF
>-|TRBV5-1|TRBJ2-7|-
TGCGCCAGCAGCTTGGTCGAAGGAGAGCAGTACTTC
CASSLVEGEQYF
>TRBD1|TRBV7-2|TRBJ1-5|few
TGTGCCAGCAGCTACCAGGGGGGCAATCAGCCCCAGCATTTT
CASSYQGGNQPQHF
>-|TRBV19|TRBJ2-7|-
TGTGCCAGTAGTGTGTCGGGGTCAGACTACGAGCAGTACTTC
CASSVSGSDYEQYF
>-|TRBV16|TRBJ1-1|few
TGTGCCAGCAGCCAATCTTTGGACACTGAAGCTTTCTTT
CASSQSLDTEAFF
>-|TRBV9|TRBJ2-5|-
TGTGCCAGCAGCGTACAAGAGACACAGTACTTC
CASSVQETQYF
>-|TRBV9|TRBJ1-1|-
TGTGCCAGCAGCGTAGGGAAGGGAGGCCTGAAAGGTACTGAAGCTTTCTTT
CASSVGKGGLKGTEAFF
>TRBD2|TRBV7-3|TRBJ2-1|-
TGTGCCAGCAGCCCAGGACTAGCCGGCTCCTACAATGAGCAGTTCTTC
CASSPGLAGSYNEQFF
>-|TRBV11-1|TRBJ1-1|-
TGTGCCAGCAGCCTACAGGGTCCGGCTATGAACACTGAAGCTTTCTTT
CASSLQGPAMNTEAFF
>TRBD1|TRBV14|TRBJ2-3|few
TGTGCCAGCAGTCACCGACAGGGTCCAGATACGCAGTATTTT
CASSHRQGPDTQYF
>-|TRBV27|TRBJ1-5|-
TGTGCCAGCAGTTTCTCGGGGCACGAGCCCCAGCATTTT
CASSFSGHEPQHF
>-|TRBV29-1|TRBJ1-1|-
TGCAGCGTTGAACAGGGGAACACTGAAGCTTTCTTT
CSVEQGNTEAFF
>TRBD1|TRBV28|TRBJ2-7|-
TGTGCCAGCAGACCTGGACAGGGGGCCTACGAGCAGTACTTC
CASRPGQGAYEQYF
>-|TRBV9|TRBJ1-5|once
TGTGCCAGCAGCGTAGGGGACACAAATCAGCCCCAGCATTTT
CASSVGDTNQPQHF
>-|TRBV6-5|TRBJ1-1|-
TGTGCCAGCGGGGGGAGAAGGGGCACTGAAGCTTTCTTT
CASGGRRGTEAFF
>TRBD1|TRBV25-1|TRBJ2-5|few
TGTGCCAGCGTAACAGGGGCCCCGGAGACCCAGTACTTC
CASVTGAPETQYF
>-|TRBV19|TRBJ2-5|-
TGTGCCAGTAGCCGACATGGGGCAACTCAAGAGACCCAGTACTTC
CASSRHGATQETQYF
>-|TRBV30|TRBJ2-1|-
TGTGCCTGGATGCCGGGGGCTTGGGAGCAGTTCTTC
CAWMPGAWEQFF
>-|TRBV7-2|TRBJ1-2|few
TGTGCCAGCAGCTTAGTCGAGGGTATGGGCGGCTACACCTTC
CASSLVEGMGGYTF
>-|TRBV28|TRBJ2-7|-
TGTGCCAGCAGTTTTTTCGGCACAGGGGGGGCCTACGAGCAGTACTTC
CASSFFGTGGAYEQYF
>-|TRBV15|TRBJ1-6|few
TGTGCCACCAGCAGAGATGGGGGGTCCCTCCACTTT
CATSRDGGSLHF
>TRBD1|TRBV2|TRBJ1-1|-
TGTGCCAGCAGTCCAGACAGGGGAGGGGACACTGAAGCTTTCTTT
CASSPDRGGDTEAFF
>-|TRBV5-1|TRBJ2-1|few
TGCGCCAGCAGCCGGGTGATCGGGTCCTACAATGAGCAGTTCTTC
CASSRVIGSYNEQFF
>TRBD1|TRBV30|TRBJ1-6|few
TGTGCCTGGACGACGGAACGGACAGGGGTAGGACGTCTTGATAATTCACCCCTCCACTTT
CAWTTERTGVGRLDNSPLHF
>-|TRBV18|TRBJ2-5|few
TGTGCCAGCTCACCCCCTGGGGCCGAAGAGACCCAGTACTTC
CASSPPGAEETQYF
>TRBD1|TRBV7-9|TRBJ2-3|-
TGTGCCAGCAGCTTAAAGGGACAGGGATCAGATACGCAGTATTTT
CASSLKGQGSDTQYF
>-|TRBV11-2|TRBJ2-3|-
TGTGCCAGCAGCTTACGGCCCGGGCAGGGCACAGATACGCAGTATTTT
CASSLRPGQGTDTQYF
>-|TRBV30|TRBJ2-2|-
TGTGCCTGGACAGGGTTCACCGGGGAGCTGTTTTTT
CAWTGFTGELFF
>-|TRBV4-1|TRBJ1-2|-
TGCGCCAGCAGCCAAGAGGCGCTATATGGCTACACCTTC
CASSQEALYGYTF
>-|TRBV11-1|TRBJ2-2|-
TGTGCCAGCAGCTTAGCGGTTAACACCGGGGAGCTGTTTTTT
CASSLAVNTGELFF
>TRBD1|TRBV29-1|TRBJ1-3|-
TGCAGCGTTGAAGGGACAGGGGCAAGCACCATATATTTT
CSVEGTGASTIYF
>-|TRBV7-2|TRBJ2-6|few
TGTGCCAGCAGCTCAGGCTCTGGGGCCAACGTCCTGACTTTC
CASSSGSGANVLTF
>-|TRBV30|TRBJ1-1|few
TGTGCCTGGGGCCCTCTGAACACTGAAGCTTTCTTT
CAWGPLNTEAFF
>-|TRBV30|TRBJ1-5|-
TGTGCCTGGAGTGTGGGGCCTCTGGGCAATCAGCCCCAGCATTTT
CAWSVGPLGNQPQHF